The entry that follows covers one TCR beta chain sequence. Its recognized antigen is unknown. No base quality information exists; no much larger clone differs at one position. The data were obtained in a study of T cells in Graves' hyperthyroidism and ophthalmopathy (dated by TCRdb to 2018 to 2020). In terms of the full investigation: Peripheral blood was collected at initial diagnosis, before any treatment. TCR V-J signatures able to tell the groups apart were searched for in a discovery cohort of approximately 95 patients, of whom around 43 had Graves' ophthalmopathy and 55 to 65 had stable Graves' hyperthyroidism. An independent validation cohort of 18 to 20 hyperthyroidism patients and approximately 17 patients who later progressed to ophthalmopathy tested prospective prediction of ophthalmopathy. The 90 to 100 discovery patients were randomly divided into training and test sets at a 7:3 ratio. Thyroid tissue and blood T-cell repertoires from six or seven Graves' hyperthyroidism patients were also compared in the study. After blood sampling, hyperthyroidism patients were treated with methimazole at a starting dose of 30 mg daily, and ophthalmopathy patients were treated with high-dose intravenous methylprednisolone. TCR Vbeta CDR3 sequencing of 120 to 150 peripheral blood samples (fewer than 45 ophthalmopathy, 75 or so hyperthyroidism and around 17 progressor patients) is reported in the paper. Broader findings and caveats from the paper: A 13 V-J signature model separated ophthalmopathy from stable hyperthyroidism, with roughly 88% sensitivity and roughly 81% specificity in cross-validation and 80%/75% in testing. Sample size was not statistically predetermined, and blinding of investigators to group allocation was not performed. In validation, progression to ophthalmopathy was predicted by the model with almost 71% sensitivity and around 76% specificity, a median of about 6.8 months before onset. Most expanded thyroid clonotypes (frequency above 0.001) were also found in blood, which suggests that blood repertoires may mirror thyroid immune responses.

The TCR beta CDR3 regions were amplified from RNA transcripts. For the first round of RT-PCR on the TCR CDR3, the HTBI primer set was used together with the Qiagen OneStep RT-PCR kit. The libraries were constructed in a second round of multiplex PCR and then size-selected and purified. Libraries were sequenced paired-end with 100 bp reads on an Illumina HiSeq2000. The authors' pipeline ran thus. SOAPnuke was used to process the raw data, removing reads that contained adapters or uncalled bases, had a mean Phred below 15, or lacked an exact match to the constant primer or identifier. COPE v1.2.5 was used to merge the high-quality paired reads, and each unique nucleotide sequence was defined as a clonotype. Clonotypes were aligned to IMGT TRBV, TRBD and TRBJ reference segments using MiTCR v1.1. Only V-J combinations with frequency above 0.0001, covering about 99% of repertoires, were analysed. A TCS score was defined as the ratio of F50 (clonal expansion) to E x V (chaos), with BLOSUM62-based TCRdist applied between CDR3 peptides within each V-J. Welch's t-statistics and random forest reduced 450 to 600 V-J features to 13, which were used in a naive Bayes classifier (R e1071). The raw public data were reprocessed by TCRdb itself: fastp quality trimming at Q25, MiXCR clonotype calling, in-frame beta chains only. Each CDR3 protein appears once, grouped with its most common genes and DNA. TCRdb's processing, not the study's, gives the V and J calls here. For this sample there are some 300,000 distinct CDR3 sequences; roughly 15% appear just once. The ten largest make up 7.9% of the sample.

Stable Graves' hyperthyroidism was defined as no progression to ophthalmopathy during 18 months of follow-up. The hyperthyroidism patients were between 18 and 65 years old and newly diagnosed, with a disease duration of less than 2 months. Patients with uncontrolled infections, other autoimmune diseases, pregnancy or lactation were excluded. Clinical symptoms, serum thyroxine and TRAb, thyroid ultrasound, and orbital computed tomography formed the basis for the diagnoses. Ficoll-Paque density gradient centrifugation was used to isolate PBMCs from around 10 ml of fresh peripheral blood. Total RNA was extracted with Trizol reagent, and quality was checked on an Agilent 2100 Bioanalyzer. The CDR3 starts with the cysteine, ends with the phenylalanine, and has 13 residues. The DNA shown is the 39-base CDR3, in frame from base 1. Trimming takes 10 bases off V and 4 bases off J; junction bases not matched to a gene: 4. Taken from the germline V gene, the CDR1 and CDR2 loops are MDHEN and SYDVKM.

The sequencing sample was made of blood. This receptor was taken from a woman aged 40 to 55 with Graves' hyperthyroidism. This receptor chain uses TRBV28 and TRBJ1-2; 12 bases in the junction line up with TRBD1. CDR3 protein: CATKGQGAYGYTF. The DNA sequence reads TGTGCCACCAAGGGACAGGGGGCCTATGGCTACACCTTC.